The 13 T cell receptor beta chains below all came from one sample that was sequenced in a study of shared clonotypes between healthy human individuals. Naive CD8 cells comprised CD45RO-negative, CCR7-positively selected cells, excluding terminally differentiated effector memory CD45RA+ cells. TCRdb's copy holds only in-frame clones and misses some; the assay was immunoSEQ multiplex PCR. The data show approximately 2,200,000 clones, 85% to 95% seen once. The sample taken for sequencing was naive CD8+ T cells from PBMCs. The source of these receptors is a man aged 18 to 29 in good health. Some clones in this sample may be carry-over from other donors' samples.

This clone was found a few times. Different DNA sequences within this sample yield the same CDR3. The chain is built from TRBV19 and TRBJ1-5; D is unresolved. This CDR3 contains 15 residues. Germline-derived CDR1 and CDR2 are LNHDA and SQIVND (reference sequence). Trimming stripped 3 bases from V and 0 bases from J, with 9 bases between. The CDR3 nucleotides read TGTGCCAGTAGTATCGGGCCGTATAGCAATCAGCCCCAGCATTTT. Its protein product is CASSIGPYSNQPQHF. The full variable domain, completed using reference TRBV19 and TRBJ1-5, is DGGITQSPKYLFRKEGQNVTLSCEQNLNHDAMYWYRQDPGQGLRLIYYSQIVNDFQKGDIAEGYSVSREKKESFPLTVTSAQKNPTAFYLCASSIGPYSNQPQHFGDGTRLSIL.

This clone was recorded once. The chain employs TRBV6-5 and TRBJ2-1; 9 bases map to TRBD1. Losses at the gene ends were 2 bases for V and 4 bases for J; bases not matched to a gene: 6. The CDR3 contains 16 residues. CDR1 is MNHEY, CDR2 SVGAGI, per germline. The CDR3 spells CASSYLRQGGYNEQFF. In DNA form, the CDR3 reads TGTGCCAGCAGTTACCTCCGACAGGGGGGATACAATGAGCAGTTCTTC.

Details on this clone: The same CDR3 can be traced to other DNA sequences in this sample. The genes are TRBV28 and TRBJ2-5; weak D call: TRBD2 (6 bases). The germline V gene encodes CDR1 MDHEN and CDR2 SYDVKM. This CDR3 is 13 amino acids long. V was cut by 5 bases and J by 4 bases, with 11 bases left in between. The CDR3 sequence is CASSPGVRETQYF. For the CDR3, the DNA is TGTGCCAGCAGTCCGGGGGTAAGAGAGACCCAGTACTTC.

This chain joins TRBV7-9 and TRBJ2-1; 14 bases match TRBD2. CDR1 SEHNR and CDR2 FQNEAQ come from the germline V gene (reference sequence). The CDR3 is made up of 16 amino acids. V was pared by 5 bases and J by 10 bases, with 10 bases of the junction left unmatched. The CDR3: CASSPNPGLAGAEQFF. CDR3 bases: TGTGCCAGCAGCCCAAACCCGGGACTAGCGGGAGCCGAGCAGTTCTTC.

The chain employs TRBV4-1 and TRBJ2-7, with TRBD2 as a possible D gene (6 bases). From germline, CDR1 is MGHRA and CDR2 YSYEKL. This CDR3 spans 14 amino acids. Between the trimmed V and J ends, which lost 0 bases and 3 bases, there was a span of 9 bases. In nucleotides, the CDR3 is TGCGCCAGCAGCCAAGATCCGGGGGACTACGAGCAGTACTTC. Translated: CASSQDPGDYEQYF.

Only a few counts were recorded for this clone. This sample includes further DNA sequences coding for the same CDR3. V gene TRBV9 combines with J gene TRBJ2-2, with D unclear. Germline V gives CDR1 SGDLS, CDR2 YYNGEE. V lost 0 bases and J lost 3, with 3 bases in between. The length of the CDR3 is 13 residues. CDR3 region: CASSVVHTGELFF. CDR3 sequence (DNA): TGTGCCAGCAGCGTAGTCCACACCGGGGAGCTGTTTTTT.

Of note for this clone: Other DNA sequences in the sample encode the same CDR3. The V and J genes are TRBV9 and TRBJ1-1, with TRBD1 matching over 10 bases. The CDR3 is 15 amino acids. Looked up from germline, CDR1 is SGDLS and CDR2 is YYNGEE. Germline trimming cut 3 bases from V and 0 bases from J; bases unmatched to any gene: 2. The CDR3 DNA is TGTGCCAGCAGCGCCGGACAGGGGGTGAACACTGAAGCTTTCTTT. It specifies CASSAGQGVNTEAFF. Together with reference TRBV9 and TRBJ1-1, the CDR3 gives the full variable domain: DSGVTQTPKHLITATGQRVTLRCSPRSGDLSVYWYQQSLDQGLQFLIQYYNGEERAKGNILERFSAQQFPDLHSELNLSSLELGDSALYFCASSAGQGVNTEAFFGQGTRLTVV.

This clone came up once. This rearrangement joins TRBV7-9 to TRBJ2-3; 9 bases align to TRBD2. CDR1 and CDR2 from the germline V gene are SEHNR and FQNEAQ (reference sequence). Trimming cost V 5 bases and J 3 bases; bases outside gene matches: 9. This CDR3 has 16 residues. The CDR3 reads CASSPSAGGQTDTQYF. The CDR3 coding sequence is TGTGCCAGCAGCCCCAGTGCGGGAGGGCAGACAGATACGCAGTATTTT. The whole variable domain, remainder taken from reference TRBV7-9 and TRBJ2-3, is DTGVSQNPRHKITKRGQNVTFRCDPISEHNRLYWYRQTLGQGPEFLTYFQNEAQLEKSRLLSDRFSAERPKGSFSTLEIQRTEQGDSAMYLCASSPSAGGQTDTQYFGPGTRLTVL.

The chain is built from TRBV29-1 and TRBJ2-7; the match to TRBD2 covers 11 bases. J gave up 4 bases and V 6 bases, and 8 bases lay outside the gene matches. CDR3 size: 14 residues. Germline V lookup: CDR1 SQVTM, CDR2 ANQGSEA. The CDR3 bases are TGCAGCGTCGGCGGGACTAGCGGACCTTACGAGCAGTACTTC. Translated, it gives CSVGGTSGPYEQYF.

The chain has TRBV2 and TRBJ1-2, with TRBD1 identical over 9 bases. Germline CDR1 is SNHLY and CDR2 is FYNNEI. Trimming took 7 bases from V and 6 from J; bases not matched to a gene: 18. This CDR3 comprises 17 residues. CDR3 DNA: TGTGCCAGCACCGTATTCCGGGGGGGACAGGGAGATAATGGCTACACCTTC. This sequence encodes CASTVFRGGQGDNGYTF.

V is TRBV15 and J is TRBJ1-5; D is uncertain. This CDR3 region has 14 residues. V gave up 5 bases and J gave up 0 bases, with 8 bases separating them. Germline CDR1 and CDR2: LNHNV and YYDKDF (reference sequence). The CDR3 loop is CATSDRNSNQPQHF. The CDR3 DNA reads as TGTGCCACCAGCGATCGGAATAGCAATCAGCCCCAGCATTTT.

On this clone: In the same sample, other DNA sequences code for this CDR3. This chain joins TRBV7-9 and TRBJ2-2; D gene uncertain. V lost 5 bases to trimming and J lost 0 bases, with 4 bases between them. Germline V gives CDR1 SEHNR, CDR2 FQNEAQ (reference sequence). The CDR3 contains 13 residues. CDR3 in amino acids: CASSATNTGELFF. The CDR3 DNA reads as TGTGCCAGCAGCGCTACGAACACCGGGGAGCTGTTTTTT.

The genes are TRBV5-1 and TRBJ2-1; 8 bases are shared with TRBD2. The CDR3 is 16 residues long. With V trimmed by 1 base and J by 9 bases, 12 bases remained unmatched. Germline assignment: CDR1 SGHRS and CDR2 YFSETQ. In DNA form, the CDR3 reads TGCGCCAGCAGCTTGTCGTTCAGCGGGAGAAGCCCTGAGCAGTTCTTC. It specifies CASSLSFSGRSPEQFF.